This T cell receptor beta chain originates from a study of circulating tumor DNA in untreated peripheral T-cell lymphoma. The study, taken as a whole, reports: Baseline tissues yielded roughly 86% and baseline serum roughly 61% tumor-specific clonotype detection.

With regard to this clone: Its antigen is as yet unknown.

Method: immunoSEQ multiplex PCR; TCRdb's copy keeps in-frame clones and lacks some. The top ten clones hold around 65% of a sample with just over 1,400 clones, 50% to 75% of them seen once. The tumor tissue sample was taken at baseline before any treatment. The sequence was collected from a human donor with peripheral T-cell lymphoma. What was sequenced was tumor tissue.

CDR3 sequence: CASSLWGYEQYF. As DNA, the CDR3 is TGTGCCAGCAGTTTATGGGGGTACGAGCAGTACTTC. The chain joins TRBV28 to TRBJ2-7, with D hard to call. This CDR3 comprises 12 residues. Germline CDR1 is MDHEN and CDR2 is SYDVKM. V was trimmed by 0 bases and J by 4 bases, leaving 4 bases between them.